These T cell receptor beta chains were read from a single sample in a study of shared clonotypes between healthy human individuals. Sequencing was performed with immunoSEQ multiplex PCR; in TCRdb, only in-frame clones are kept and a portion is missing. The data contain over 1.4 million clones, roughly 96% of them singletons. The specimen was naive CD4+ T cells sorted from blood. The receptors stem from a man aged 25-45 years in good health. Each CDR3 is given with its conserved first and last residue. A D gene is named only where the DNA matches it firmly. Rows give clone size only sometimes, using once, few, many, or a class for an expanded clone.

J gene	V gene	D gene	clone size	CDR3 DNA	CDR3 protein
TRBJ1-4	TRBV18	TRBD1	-	TGTGCCAGCTCACCGTTTGCTCAGGGGGGTGAAAAACTGTTTTTT	CASSPFAQGGEKLFF
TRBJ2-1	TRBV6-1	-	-	TGTGCCAGCAAGAGTCGGGATAGGGACAATGAGCAGTTCTTC	CASKSRDRDNEQFF
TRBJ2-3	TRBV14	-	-	TGTGCCAGCAGCCACACTTTTACGCAGTATTTT	CASSHTFTQYF
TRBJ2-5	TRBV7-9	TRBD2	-	TGTGCCAGCAGCTTTGTAGGCGGGAGGAGACAAGAGACCCAGTACTTC	CASSFVGGRRQETQYF
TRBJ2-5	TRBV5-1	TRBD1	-	TGCGCCACCCGGAACAGGGGAAACCAAGAGACCCAGTACTTC	CATRNRGNQETQYF
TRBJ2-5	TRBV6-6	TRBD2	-	TGTGCCAGCAGCAAGACTAGCGCCTTGGAGACCCAGTACTTC	CASSKTSALETQYF
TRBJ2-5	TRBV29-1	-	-	TGCAGCGTCGGGACTGCGGTGGGGGAGACCCAGTACTTC	CSVGTAVGETQYF
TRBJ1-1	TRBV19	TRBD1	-	TGTGCCAGTAGTAGACACACAGGGGGCAACACTGAAGCTTTCTTT	CASSRHTGGNTEAFF
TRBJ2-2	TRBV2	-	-	TGTGCCAGCACCTGGGCCGGGGAGCTGTTTTTT	CASTWAGELFF
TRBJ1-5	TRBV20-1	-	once	TGCAGTGCCCGGTGGAGGGAAATCCAGCATTTT	CSARWREIQHF
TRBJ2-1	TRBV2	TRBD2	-	TGTGCCAGCATGGGACTAGCGGGAGTCCTTGAGCAGTTCTTC	CASMGLAGVLEQFF
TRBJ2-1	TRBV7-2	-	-	TGTGCCAGCAGCTTAGTGAAAGGGGGAACACGCTCCTCCTACAATGAGCAGTTCTTC	CASSLVKGGTRSSYNEQFF
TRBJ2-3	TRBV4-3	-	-	TGCGCCAGCAGCCGAGCGGGCTCCCCTGATACGCAGTATTTT	CASSRAGSPDTQYF
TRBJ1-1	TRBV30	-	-	TGTGCCCGTCACAGGGTGAACACTGAAGCTTTCTTT	CARHRVNTEAFF
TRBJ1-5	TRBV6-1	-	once	TGTGCCAGCACTACCCCAGGGAGGCTTGATCAGCCCCAGCATTTT	CASTTPGRLDQPQHF
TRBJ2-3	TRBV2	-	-	TGTGCCAGCAGGGGGGGACTGTACACAGATACGCAGTATTTT	CASRGGLYTDTQYF
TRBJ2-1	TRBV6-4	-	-	TGTGCCAGCAGTCGGGACCAAAACTCCTACAATGAGCAGTTCTTC	CASSRDQNSYNEQFF
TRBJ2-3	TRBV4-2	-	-	TGTGCCAGCAGCCAAGCCCTGACAGGTGAGGGCACAGATACGCAGTATTTT	CASSQALTGEGTDTQYF
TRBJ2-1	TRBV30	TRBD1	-	TGTGCCTGGAGTGGGGACAGCTACAATGAGCAGTTCTTC	CAWSGDSYNEQFF
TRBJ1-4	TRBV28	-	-	TGTGCCAGCAGTTTATGGGGGCAGGGCGATGAAAAACTGTTTTTT	CASSLWGQGDEKLFF
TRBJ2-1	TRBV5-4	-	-	TGTGCCAGCAGCTTGGTTACAAGTACCTACAATGAGCAGTTCTTC	CASSLVTSTYNEQFF
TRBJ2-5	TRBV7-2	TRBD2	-	TGTGCCAGCACCCCCCCGGCGGGAGGGCAAGAGACCCAGTACTTC	CASTPPAGGQETQYF
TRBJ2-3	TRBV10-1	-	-	TGCGCCAGCAGTGAGGGAGGTTTTGCTAGCACAGATACGCAGTATTTT	CASSEGGFASTDTQYF
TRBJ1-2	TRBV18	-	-	TGTGCCAGCTCACCTTTAGGTGGGAAGGGACCCCTAGGAGGATATGGCTACACCTTC	CASSPLGGKGPLGGYGYTF
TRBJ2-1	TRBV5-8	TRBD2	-	TGTGCCAGCATTCGCGGGAGGGGGGAGCAGTTCTTC	CASIRGRGEQFF
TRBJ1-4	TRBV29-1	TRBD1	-	TGCAGCGTTGGCCCGACCGGGACAGTTAATGAAAAACTGTTTTTT	CSVGPTGTVNEKLFF
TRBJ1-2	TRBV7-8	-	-	TGTGCCAGCAGCGCCATGACAAGGGTCGTCCTTGGTGGCTACACCTTC	CASSAMTRVVLGGYTF
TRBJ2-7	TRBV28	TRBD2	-	TGTGCCAGCACCCGGGGGGTTTACGAGCAGTACTTC	CASTRGVYEQYF
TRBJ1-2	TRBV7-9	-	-	TGTGCCAGCAGCCCACCCGGAGTGACGGTAGATGGCTACACCTTC	CASSPPGVTVDGYTF
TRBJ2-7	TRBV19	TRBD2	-	TGTGCCAGTAGTATAGGACTAGCGGGAGTAACCTACGAGCAGTACTTC	CASSIGLAGVTYEQYF
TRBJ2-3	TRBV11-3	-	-	TGTGCCAGCAGCCCTTGGGGGACAGATACGCAGTATTTT	CASSPWGTDTQYF
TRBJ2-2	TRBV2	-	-	TGTGCCAGCAGCATTCAGCCACGCCACACCGGGGAGCTGTTTTTT	CASSIQPRHTGELFF
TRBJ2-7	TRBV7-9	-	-	TGTGCCAGCAGGAACCCAGTGGCCGGCGAGCAGTACTTC	CASRNPVAGEQYF
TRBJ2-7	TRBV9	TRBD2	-	TGTGCCAGCAGCGTAGGGACCGGTGGCGGGAGGTCCCCCTACGAGCAGTACTTC	CASSVGTGGGRSPYEQYF
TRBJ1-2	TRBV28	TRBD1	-	TGTGCCAGCTCCTCCGGACAGGGGGCGCCAATTGGCTACACCTTC	CASSSGQGAPIGYTF
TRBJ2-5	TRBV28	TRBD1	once	TGTGCCAGCGGAGGACAGGGAGAGACCCAGTACTTC	CASGGQGETQYF
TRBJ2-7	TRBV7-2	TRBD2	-	TGTGCCAGCAGCTTATTCACTAGCGGGAGTTCCTACGAGCAGTACTTC	CASSLFTSGSSYEQYF
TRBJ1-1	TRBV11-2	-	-	TGTGCCAGCAGCGTTCTACAGGGATTCGGCGCTTTCTTT	CASSVLQGFGAFF
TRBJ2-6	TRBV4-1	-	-	TGCGCCAGCAGCCACCCGACAGGCAGCGGGGCCAACGTCCTGACTTTC	CASSHPTGSGANVLTF
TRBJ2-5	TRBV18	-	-	TGTGCCAGCTCACCACCAGCGGCCCCTGCCGGGGCCCAGTACTTC	CASSPPAAPAGAQYF
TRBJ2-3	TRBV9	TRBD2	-	TGTGCCAGCAGCGCCTATTTAGCGGGAGCGGCAGATACGCAGTATTTT	CASSAYLAGAADTQYF
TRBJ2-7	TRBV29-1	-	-	TGCAGCGTAGAAAACCTAGCCGGCAGAGAATACGAGCAGTACTTC	CSVENLAGREYEQYF
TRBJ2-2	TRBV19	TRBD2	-	TGTGCCAGTAGTATCCTGGCGGGAGGACATATCGGGGAGCTGTTTTTT	CASSILAGGHIGELFF
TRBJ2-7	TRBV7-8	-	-	TGTGCCAGCAGCTTATCCGACAGTCTCGTCTACGAGCAGTACTTC	CASSLSDSLVYEQYF
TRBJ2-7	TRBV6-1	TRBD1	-	TGTGCCAGCAGTGTAGCCGGGACAGGGGGGTACGAGCAGTACTTC	CASSVAGTGGYEQYF
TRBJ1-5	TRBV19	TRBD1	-	TGTGCCAGTAGTAGGACAGGGGTTCAGCCCCAGCATTTT	CASSRTGVQPQHF
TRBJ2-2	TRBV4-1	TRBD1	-	TGCGCCAGCAGCCGGGACAGGGCAACCGGGGAGCTGTTTTTT	CASSRDRATGELFF
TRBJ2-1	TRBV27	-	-	TGTGCCAGCAGTTCCGCCTGGGACCTTAATGAGCAGTTCTTC	CASSSAWDLNEQFF